The subject of this entry is one T cell receptor beta chain. Its antigen is as yet unknown. This may be a read error, as it is one base from a much larger clone. Germline V gives CDR1 SGHTA, CDR2 FQGNSA. V lost 6 bases and J lost 1; bases outside the gene matches: 4. CDR3 length: 15 amino acids. Using unique molecular identifiers, the investigators prepared the TCRbeta library. TCRdb re-called the PCR reads with MiXCR, one entry per CDR3 protein. The table has about 460,000 distinct CDR3 sequences, roughly a tenth seen once. This record belongs to a study of T-cell reconstitution after alpha-beta-depleted transplantation in children. Findings and caveats of the study: Certain patients had high TCRbeta diversity at day 60, and it came from recipient T cells and thymic progenitors that survived. The main origin of T-cell counts and diversity one year after transplant was newly produced T cells. Two months or so post-transplant, alpha-beta T cells reportedly derived from several hundred expanded graft clones.

The receptor was isolated from a child aged 2-15 years with inherited bone marrow failure, due to receive a stem cell transplant. The rearrangement uses TRBV7-2 and TRBJ2-2, with 8 bases aligning to TRBD1. Sequencing used PBMCs, obtained before TCRalphabeta/CD19-depleted stem cell transplant. The CDR3 loop reads CASRAGQGNTGELFF. CDR3 in DNA: TGTGCCAGCAGAGCCGGACAGGGGAACACCGGGGAGCTGTTTTTT.